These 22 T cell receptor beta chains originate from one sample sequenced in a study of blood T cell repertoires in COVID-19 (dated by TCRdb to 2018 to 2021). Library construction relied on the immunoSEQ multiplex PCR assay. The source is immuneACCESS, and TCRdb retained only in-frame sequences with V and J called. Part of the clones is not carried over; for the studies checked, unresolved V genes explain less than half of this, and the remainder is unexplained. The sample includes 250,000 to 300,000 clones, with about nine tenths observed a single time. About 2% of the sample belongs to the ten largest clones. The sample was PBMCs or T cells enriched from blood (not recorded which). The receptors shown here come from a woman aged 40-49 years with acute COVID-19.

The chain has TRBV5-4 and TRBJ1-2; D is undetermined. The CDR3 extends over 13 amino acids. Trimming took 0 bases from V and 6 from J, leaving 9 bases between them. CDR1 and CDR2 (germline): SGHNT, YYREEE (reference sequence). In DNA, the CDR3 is TGTGCCAGCAGCTTGGATCGAGGGAATGGCTACACCTTC. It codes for CASSLDRGNGYTF. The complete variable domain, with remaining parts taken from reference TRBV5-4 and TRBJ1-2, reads ETGVTQSPTHLIKTRGQQVTLRCSSQSGHNTVSWYQQALGQGPQFIFQYYREEENGRGNFPPRFSGLQFPNYSSELNVNALELDDSALYLCASSLDRGNGYTFGSGTRLTVV.

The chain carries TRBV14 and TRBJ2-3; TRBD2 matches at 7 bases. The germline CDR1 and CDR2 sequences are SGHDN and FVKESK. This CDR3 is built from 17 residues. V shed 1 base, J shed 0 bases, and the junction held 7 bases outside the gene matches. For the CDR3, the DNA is TGTGCCAGCAGCCAAGTCGGTGGGGGGGTAAGCACAGATACGCAGTATTTT. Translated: CASSQVGGGVSTDTQYF.

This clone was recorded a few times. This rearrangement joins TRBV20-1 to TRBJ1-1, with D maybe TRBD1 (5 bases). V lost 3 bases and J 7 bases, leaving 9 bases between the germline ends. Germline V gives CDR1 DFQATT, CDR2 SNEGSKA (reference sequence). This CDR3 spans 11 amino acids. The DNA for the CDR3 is TGCAGTGCTAGGACAGTTGGTGAAGCTTTCTTT. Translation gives CSARTVGEAFF.

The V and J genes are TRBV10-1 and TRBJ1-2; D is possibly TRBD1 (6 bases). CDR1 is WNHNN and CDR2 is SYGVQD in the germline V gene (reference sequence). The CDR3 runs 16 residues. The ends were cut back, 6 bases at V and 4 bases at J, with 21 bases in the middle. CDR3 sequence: CASSDTYSRTAYGYTF. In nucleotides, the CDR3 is TGCGCCAGCAGCGACACATATTCGCGGACAGCCTATGGCTACACCTTC.

This chain's CDR3 is CASSARLGETQYF. CDR3 bases: TGTGCCAGCAGCGCGCGGCTAGGAGAGACCCAGTACTTC. The chain joins TRBV9 to TRBJ2-5; no reliable D call. Trimming left V 3 bases short and J 4 bases short, with 10 bases between. CDR3 length: 13 residues. Germline CDR1 SGDLS, CDR2 YYNGEE.

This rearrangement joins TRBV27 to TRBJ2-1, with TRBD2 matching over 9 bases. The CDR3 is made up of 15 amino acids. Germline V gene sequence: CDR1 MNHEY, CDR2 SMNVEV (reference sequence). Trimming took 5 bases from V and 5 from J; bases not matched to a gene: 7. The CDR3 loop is CASSRTGLANNEQFF. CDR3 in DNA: TGTGCCAGCAGTCGAACGGGACTAGCCAACAATGAGCAGTTCTTC.

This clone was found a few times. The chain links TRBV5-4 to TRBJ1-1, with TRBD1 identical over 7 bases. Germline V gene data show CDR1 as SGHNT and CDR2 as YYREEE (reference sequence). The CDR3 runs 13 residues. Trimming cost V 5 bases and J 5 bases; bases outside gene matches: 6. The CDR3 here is CASRRDSRTEAFF. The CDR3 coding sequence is TGTGCCAGCAGACGGGACAGTAGGACTGAAGCTTTCTTT.

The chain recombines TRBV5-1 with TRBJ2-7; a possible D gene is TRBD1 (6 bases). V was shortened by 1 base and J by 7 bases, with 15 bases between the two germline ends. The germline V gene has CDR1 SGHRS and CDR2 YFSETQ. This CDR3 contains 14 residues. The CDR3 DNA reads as TGCGCCAGCAGCTTGAGTTTACAGGGTGGGGAGCAGTACTTC. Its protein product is CASSLSLQGGEQYF.

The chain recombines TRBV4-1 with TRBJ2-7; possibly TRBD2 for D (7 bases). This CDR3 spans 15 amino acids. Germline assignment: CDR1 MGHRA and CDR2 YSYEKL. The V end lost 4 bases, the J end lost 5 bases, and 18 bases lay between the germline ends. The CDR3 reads CASSLLGGQGNEQYF. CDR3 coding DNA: TGCGCCAGCAGCCTCCTGGGGGGGCAGGGCAACGAGCAGTACTTC.

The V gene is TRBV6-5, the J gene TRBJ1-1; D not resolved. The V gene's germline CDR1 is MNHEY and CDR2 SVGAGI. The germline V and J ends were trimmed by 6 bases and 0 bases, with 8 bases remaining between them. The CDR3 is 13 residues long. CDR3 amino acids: CASRVSLNTEAFF. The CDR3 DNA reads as TGTGCCAGCAGGGTTAGCTTGAACACTGAAGCTTTCTTT.

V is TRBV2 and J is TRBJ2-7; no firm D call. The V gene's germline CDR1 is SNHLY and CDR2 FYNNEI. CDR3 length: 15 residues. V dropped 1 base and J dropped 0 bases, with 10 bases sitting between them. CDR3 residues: CASSEGYSSSYEQYF. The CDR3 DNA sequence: TGTGCCAGCAGTGAAGGGTACTCGAGCTCCTACGAGCAGTACTTC. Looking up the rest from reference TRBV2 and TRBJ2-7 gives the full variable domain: EPEVTQTPSHQVTQMGQEVILRCVPISNHLYFYWYRQILGQKVEFLVSFYNNEISEKSEIFDDQFSVERPDGSNFTLKIRSTKLEDSAMYFCASSEGYSSSYEQYFGPGTRLTVT.

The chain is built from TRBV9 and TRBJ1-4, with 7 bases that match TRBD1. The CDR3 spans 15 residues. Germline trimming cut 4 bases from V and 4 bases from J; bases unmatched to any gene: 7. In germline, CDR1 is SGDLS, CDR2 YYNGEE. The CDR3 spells CASSPWTGLNEKLFF. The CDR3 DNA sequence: TGTGCCAGCAGCCCGTGGACAGGTCTTAATGAAAAACTGTTTTTT.

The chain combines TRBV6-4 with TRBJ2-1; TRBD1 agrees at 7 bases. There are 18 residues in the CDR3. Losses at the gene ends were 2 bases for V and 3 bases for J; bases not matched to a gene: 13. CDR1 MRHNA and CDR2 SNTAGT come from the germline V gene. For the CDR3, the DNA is TGTGCCAGCAGTGACCCGCACCTATTTCAGGGGGACTACAATGAGCAGTTCTTC. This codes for CASSDPHLFQGDYNEQFF.

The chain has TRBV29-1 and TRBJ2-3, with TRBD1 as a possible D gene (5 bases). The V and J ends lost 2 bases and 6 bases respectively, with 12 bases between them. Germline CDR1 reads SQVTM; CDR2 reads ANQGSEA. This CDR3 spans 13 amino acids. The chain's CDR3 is CSVERTGGDTQYF. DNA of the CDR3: TGCAGCGTTGAACGAACAGGTGGGGATACGCAGTATTTT.

CDR3 DNA sequence: TGTGCCAGCAGCGTTAGCCGGACTGCCGATACGCAGTATTTT. This translates into CASSVSRTADTQYF. The V call is TRBV2, the J call TRBJ2-3, with TRBD2 as a possible D gene (5 bases). Trimming pared 6 bases from V and 6 bases from J, leaving 16 bases between. The CDR3 has 14 residues. Germline V CDR1 and CDR2: SNHLY, FYNNEI.

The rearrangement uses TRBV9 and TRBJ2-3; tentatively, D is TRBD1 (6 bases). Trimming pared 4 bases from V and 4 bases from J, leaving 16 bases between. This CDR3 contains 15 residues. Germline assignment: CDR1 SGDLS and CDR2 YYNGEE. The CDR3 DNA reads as TGTGCCAGCAGCCTGGGCGGTGGGGGCTCAGATACGCAGTATTTT. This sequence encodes CASSLGGGGSDTQYF.

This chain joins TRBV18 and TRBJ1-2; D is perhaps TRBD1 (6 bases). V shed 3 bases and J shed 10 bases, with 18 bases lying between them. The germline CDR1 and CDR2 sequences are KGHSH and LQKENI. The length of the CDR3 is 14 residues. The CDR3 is CASSPDQGKFDYTF. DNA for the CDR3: TGTGCCAGCTCACCTGACCAGGGGAAGTTTGACTACACCTTC.

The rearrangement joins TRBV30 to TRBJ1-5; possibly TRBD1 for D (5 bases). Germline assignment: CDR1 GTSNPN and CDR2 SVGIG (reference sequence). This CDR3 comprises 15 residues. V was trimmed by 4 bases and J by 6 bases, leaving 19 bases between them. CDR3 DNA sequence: TGTGCCTGGACCCTTCGTGGGGCAGGCGGTCAGCCCCAGCATTTT. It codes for CAWTLRGAGGQPQHF. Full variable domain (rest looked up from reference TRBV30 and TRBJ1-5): SQTIHQWPATLVQPVGSPLSLECTVEGTSNPNLYWYRQAAGRGLQLLFYSVGIGQISSEVPQNLSASRPQDRQFILSSKKLLLSDSGFYLCAWTLRGAGGQPQHFGDGTRLSIL.

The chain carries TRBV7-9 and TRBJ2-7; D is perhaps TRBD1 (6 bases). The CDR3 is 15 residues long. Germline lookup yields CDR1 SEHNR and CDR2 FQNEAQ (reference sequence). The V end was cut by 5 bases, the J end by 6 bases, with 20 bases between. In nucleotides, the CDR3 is TGTGCCAGCAGCCTAACTGAGAAACAGGGCGCCGAGCAGTACTTC. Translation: CASSLTEKQGAEQYF.

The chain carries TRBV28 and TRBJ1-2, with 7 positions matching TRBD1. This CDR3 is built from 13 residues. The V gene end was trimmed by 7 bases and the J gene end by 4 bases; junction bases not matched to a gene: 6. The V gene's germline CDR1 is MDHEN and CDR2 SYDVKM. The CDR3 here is CASKGGSGYGYTF. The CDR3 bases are TGTGCCAGCAAAGGGGGCTCTGGCTATGGCTACACCTTC.

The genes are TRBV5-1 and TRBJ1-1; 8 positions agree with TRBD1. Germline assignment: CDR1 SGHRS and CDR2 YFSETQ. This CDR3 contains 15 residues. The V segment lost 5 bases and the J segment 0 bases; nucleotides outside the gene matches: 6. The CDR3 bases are TGCGCCAGCAGGGGCGCAGGGGGCCTGAACACTGAAGCTTTCTTT. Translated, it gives CASRGAGGLNTEAFF.

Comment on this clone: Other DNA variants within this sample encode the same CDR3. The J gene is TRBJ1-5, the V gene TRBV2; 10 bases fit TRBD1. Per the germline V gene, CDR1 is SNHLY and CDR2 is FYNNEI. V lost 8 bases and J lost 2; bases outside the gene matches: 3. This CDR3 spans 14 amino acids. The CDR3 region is CASSGTGGNQPQHF. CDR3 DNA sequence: TGTGCCAGCTCCGGGACAGGGGGCAATCAGCCCCAGCATTTT. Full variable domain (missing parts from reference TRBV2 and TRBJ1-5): EPEVTQTPSHQVTQMGQEVILRCVPISNHLYFYWYRQILGQKVEFLVSFYNNEISEKSEIFDDQFSVERPDGSNFTLKIRSTKLEDSAMYFCASSGTGGNQPQHFGDGTRLSIL.